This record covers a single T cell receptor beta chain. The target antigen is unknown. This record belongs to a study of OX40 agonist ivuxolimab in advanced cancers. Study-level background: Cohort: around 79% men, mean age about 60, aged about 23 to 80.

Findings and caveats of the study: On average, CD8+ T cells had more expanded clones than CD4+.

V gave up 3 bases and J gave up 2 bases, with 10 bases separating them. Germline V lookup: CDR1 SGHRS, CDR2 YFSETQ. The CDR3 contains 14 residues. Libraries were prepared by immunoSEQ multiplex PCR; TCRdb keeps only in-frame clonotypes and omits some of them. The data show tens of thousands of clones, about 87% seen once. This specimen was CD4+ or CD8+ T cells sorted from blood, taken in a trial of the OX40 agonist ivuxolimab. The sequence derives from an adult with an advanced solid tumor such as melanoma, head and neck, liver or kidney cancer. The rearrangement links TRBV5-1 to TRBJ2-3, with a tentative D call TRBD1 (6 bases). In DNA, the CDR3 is TGCGCCAGCAGCTCCAGGACAGTCACAGATACGCAGTATTTT. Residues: CASSSRTVTDTQYF.